This TCR beta chain was documented in a study of beta chain features in type 1 diabetes. Background on the study: Cell yields, gender and age were similar in healthy donors and patients.

In germline, CDR1 is GTSNPN, CDR2 SVGIG (reference sequence). V shed 4 bases, J shed 4 bases, and the junction held 5 bases outside the gene matches. CDR3 length: 13 amino acids. A CD45RO/CCR7/CD25/CD127/CD95/CD27 panel sorted naive, central memory, regulatory and stem cell-like memory CD4+ cells. This clone came up a few times. Its antigen is not known. Expressed TCRB transcripts were sequenced because the isolated RNA had all been reverse transcribed beforehand. Naive, central memory and regulatory T cell samples averaged roughly 3.6 million immunoSEQ reads each. TCRdb keeps only in-frame clones here, not all; method: immunoSEQ multiplex PCR. Among hundreds of thousands of clones listed, around an eighth were seen once. Study observations and caveats: People with Type 1 diabetes carried modestly yet significantly shorter TCRB CDR3s in all four CD4+ subsets.

The chain links TRBV30 to TRBJ2-3; TRBD1 agrees at 7 bases. This receptor was identified in a man between 18 and 35 years old with type 1 diabetes. The sample comprised naive CD4+ T cells from blood. CDR3 DNA sequence: TGTGCCTGGAATTCAGGGGGAGCAGATACGCAGTATTTT. This codes for CAWNSGGADTQYF.